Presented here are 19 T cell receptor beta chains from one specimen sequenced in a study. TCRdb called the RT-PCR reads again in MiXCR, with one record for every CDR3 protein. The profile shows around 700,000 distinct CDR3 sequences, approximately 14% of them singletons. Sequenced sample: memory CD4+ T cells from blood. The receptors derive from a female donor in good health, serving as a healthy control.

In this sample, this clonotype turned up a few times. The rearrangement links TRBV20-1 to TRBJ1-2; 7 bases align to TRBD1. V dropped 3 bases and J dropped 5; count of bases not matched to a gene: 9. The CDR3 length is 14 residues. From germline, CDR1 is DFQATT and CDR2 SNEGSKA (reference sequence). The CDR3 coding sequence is TGCAGTGCTAGGGACCAAGGGGGCCCGTATGGCTACACCTTC. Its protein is CSARDQGGPYGYTF.

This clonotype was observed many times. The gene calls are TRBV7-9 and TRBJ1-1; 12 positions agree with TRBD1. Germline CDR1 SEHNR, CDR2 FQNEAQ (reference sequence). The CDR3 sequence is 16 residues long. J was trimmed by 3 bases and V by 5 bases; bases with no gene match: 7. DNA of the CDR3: TGTGCCAGCAGCCCAGGGGACAGGGGGCGCGACACTGAAGCTTTCTTT. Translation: CASSPGDRGRDTEAFF. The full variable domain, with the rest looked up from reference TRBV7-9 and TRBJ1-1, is DTGVSQNPRHKITKRGQNVTFRCDPISEHNRLYWYRQTLGQGPEFLTYFQNEAQLEKSRLLSDRFSAERPKGSFSTLEIQRTEQGDSAMYLCASSPGDRGRDTEAFFGQGTRLTVV.

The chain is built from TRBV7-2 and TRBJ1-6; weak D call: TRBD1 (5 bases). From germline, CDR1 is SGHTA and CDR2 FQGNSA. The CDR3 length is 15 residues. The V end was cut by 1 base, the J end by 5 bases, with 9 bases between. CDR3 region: CASSLGSGNNSPLHF. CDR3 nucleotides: TGTGCCAGCAGCTTAGGGTCAGGGAATAATTCACCCCTCCACTTT.

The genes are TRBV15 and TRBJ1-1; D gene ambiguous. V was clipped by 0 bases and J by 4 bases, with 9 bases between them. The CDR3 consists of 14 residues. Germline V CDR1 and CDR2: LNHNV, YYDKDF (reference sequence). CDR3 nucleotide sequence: TGTGCCACCAGCAGAGATGTGCAGTCCACTGAAGCTTTCTTT. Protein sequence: CATSRDVQSTEAFF.

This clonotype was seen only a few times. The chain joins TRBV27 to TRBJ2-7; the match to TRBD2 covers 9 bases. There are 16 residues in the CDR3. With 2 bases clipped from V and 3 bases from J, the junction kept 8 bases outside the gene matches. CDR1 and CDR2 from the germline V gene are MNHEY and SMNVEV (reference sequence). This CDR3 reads CASSLDTSGPIYEQYF. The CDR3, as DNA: TGTGCCAGCAGTTTAGACACTAGCGGGCCAATCTACGAGCAGTACTTC.

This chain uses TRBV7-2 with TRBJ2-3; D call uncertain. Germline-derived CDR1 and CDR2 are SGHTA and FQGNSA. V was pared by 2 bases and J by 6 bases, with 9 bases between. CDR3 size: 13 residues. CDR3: CASSLSYGDTQYF. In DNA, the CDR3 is TGTGCCAGCAGCTTATCATATGGGGATACGCAGTATTTT. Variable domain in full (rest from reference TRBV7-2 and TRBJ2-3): GAGVSQSPSNKVTEKGKDVELRCDPISGHTALYWYRQSLGQGLEFLIYFQGNSAPDKSGLPSDRFSAERTGGSVSTLTIQRTQQEDSAVYLCASSLSYGDTQYFGPGTRLTVL.

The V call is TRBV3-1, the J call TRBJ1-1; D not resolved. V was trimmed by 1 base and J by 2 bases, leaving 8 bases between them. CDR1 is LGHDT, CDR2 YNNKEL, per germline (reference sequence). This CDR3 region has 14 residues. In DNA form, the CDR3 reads TGTGCCAGCAGCCAAGGGTACAGCAACACTGAAGCTTTCTTT. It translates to CASSQGYSNTEAFF. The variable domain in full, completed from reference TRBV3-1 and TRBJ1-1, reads DTAVSQTPKYLVTQMGNDKSIKCEQNLGHDTMYWYKQDSKKFLKIMFSYNNKELIINETVPNRFSPKSPDKAHLNLHINSLELGDSAVYFCASSQGYSNTEAFFGQGTRLTVV.

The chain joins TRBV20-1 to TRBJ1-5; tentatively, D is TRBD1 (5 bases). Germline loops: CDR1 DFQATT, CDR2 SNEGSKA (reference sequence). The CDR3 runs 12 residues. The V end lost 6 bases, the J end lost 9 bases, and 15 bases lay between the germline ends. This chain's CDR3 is CSAGEVGGPQHF. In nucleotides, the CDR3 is TGCAGTGCGGGAGAGGTGGGGGGGCCCCAGCATTTT.

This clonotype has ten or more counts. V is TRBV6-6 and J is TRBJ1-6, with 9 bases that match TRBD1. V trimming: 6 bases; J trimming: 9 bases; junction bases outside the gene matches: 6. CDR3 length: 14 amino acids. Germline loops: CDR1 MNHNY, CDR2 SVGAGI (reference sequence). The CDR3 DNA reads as TGTGCCAGCAGAAGGGACAGGGAGAGTTCACCCCTCCACTTT. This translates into CASRRDRESSPLHF.

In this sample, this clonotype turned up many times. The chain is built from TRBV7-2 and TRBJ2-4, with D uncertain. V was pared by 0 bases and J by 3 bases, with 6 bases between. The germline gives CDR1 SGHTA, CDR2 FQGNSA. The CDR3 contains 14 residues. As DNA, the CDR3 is TGTGCCAGCAGCTTAGCGGAAATCAAAAACATTCAGTACTTC. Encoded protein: CASSLAEIKNIQYF.

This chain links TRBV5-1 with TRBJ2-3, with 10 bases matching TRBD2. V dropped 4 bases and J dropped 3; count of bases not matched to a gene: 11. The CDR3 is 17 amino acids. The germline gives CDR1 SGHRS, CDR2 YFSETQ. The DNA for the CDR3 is TGCGCCAGCAGCCTGATGCCCCCGACTAGCGGGACAGATACGCAGTATTTT. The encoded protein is CASSLMPPTSGTDTQYF.

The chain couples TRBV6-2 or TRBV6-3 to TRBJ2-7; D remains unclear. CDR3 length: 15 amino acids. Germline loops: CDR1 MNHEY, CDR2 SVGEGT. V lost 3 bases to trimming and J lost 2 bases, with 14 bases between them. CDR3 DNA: TGTGCCAGCAGTTATCCACTAACCTCCACCTACGAGCAGTACTTC. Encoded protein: CASSYPLTSTYEQYF.

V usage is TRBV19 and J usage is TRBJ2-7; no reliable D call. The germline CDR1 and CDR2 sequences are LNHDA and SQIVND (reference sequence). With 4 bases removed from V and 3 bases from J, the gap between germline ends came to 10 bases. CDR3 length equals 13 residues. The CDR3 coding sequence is TGTGCCAGTAGTAGGACGGACCGCTACGAGCAGTACTTC. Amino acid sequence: CASSRTDRYEQYF.

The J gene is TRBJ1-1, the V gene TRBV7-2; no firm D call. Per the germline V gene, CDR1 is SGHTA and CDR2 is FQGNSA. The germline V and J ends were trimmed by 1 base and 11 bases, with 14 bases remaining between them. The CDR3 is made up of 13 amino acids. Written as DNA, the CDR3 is TGTGCCAGCAGCTTAGATGGGTGGGGAGGCGCTTTCTTT. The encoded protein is CASSLDGWGGAFF.

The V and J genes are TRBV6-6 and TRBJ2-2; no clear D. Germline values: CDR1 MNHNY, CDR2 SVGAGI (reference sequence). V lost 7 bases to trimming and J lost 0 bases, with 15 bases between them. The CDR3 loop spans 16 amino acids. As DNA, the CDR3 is TGTGCCAGCACCCTATTGCGTTCAGCGAACACCGGGGAGCTGTTTTTT. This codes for CASTLLRSANTGELFF.

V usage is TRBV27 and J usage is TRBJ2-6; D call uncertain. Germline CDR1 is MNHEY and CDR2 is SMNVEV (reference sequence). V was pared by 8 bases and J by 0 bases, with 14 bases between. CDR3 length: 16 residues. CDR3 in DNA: TGTGCCAGCGGCTCGTACACCAGCTCTGGGGCCAACGTCCTGACTTTC. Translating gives CASGSYTSSGANVLTF.

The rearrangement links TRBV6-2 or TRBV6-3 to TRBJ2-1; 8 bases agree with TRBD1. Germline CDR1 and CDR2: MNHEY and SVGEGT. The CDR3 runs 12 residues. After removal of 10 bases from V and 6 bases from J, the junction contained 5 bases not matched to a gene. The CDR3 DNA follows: TGTGCCACCCCGGACAGGGCCAATGAGCAGTTCTTC. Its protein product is CATPDRANEQFF.

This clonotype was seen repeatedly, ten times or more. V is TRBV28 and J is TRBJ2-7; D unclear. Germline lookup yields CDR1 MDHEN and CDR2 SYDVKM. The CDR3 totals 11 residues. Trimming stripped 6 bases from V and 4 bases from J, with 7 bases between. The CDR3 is CASSLKYEQYF. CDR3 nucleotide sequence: TGTGCCAGCAGCTTGAAGTACGAGCAGTACTTC.

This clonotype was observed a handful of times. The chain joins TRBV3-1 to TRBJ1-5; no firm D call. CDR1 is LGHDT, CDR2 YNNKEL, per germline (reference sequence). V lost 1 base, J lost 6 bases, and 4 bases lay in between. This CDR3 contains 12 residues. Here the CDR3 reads CASSQGIQPQHF. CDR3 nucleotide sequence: TGTGCCAGCAGCCAAGGGATTCAGCCCCAGCATTTT.